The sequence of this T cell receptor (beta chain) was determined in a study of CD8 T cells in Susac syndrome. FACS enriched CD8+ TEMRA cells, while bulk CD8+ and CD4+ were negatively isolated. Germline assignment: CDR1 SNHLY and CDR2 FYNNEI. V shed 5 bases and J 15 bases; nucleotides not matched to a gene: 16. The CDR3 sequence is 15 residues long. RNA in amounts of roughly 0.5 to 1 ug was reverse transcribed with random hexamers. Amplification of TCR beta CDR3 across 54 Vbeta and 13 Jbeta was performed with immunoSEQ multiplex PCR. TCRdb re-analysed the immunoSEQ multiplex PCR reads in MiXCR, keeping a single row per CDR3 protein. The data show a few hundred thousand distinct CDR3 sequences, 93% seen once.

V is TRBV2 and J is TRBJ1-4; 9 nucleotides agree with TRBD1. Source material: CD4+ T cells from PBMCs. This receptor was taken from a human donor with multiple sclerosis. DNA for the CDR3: TGTGCCAGCAGTTTCGAAACCGGGACAGGGCTTAATGTGTTTTTT. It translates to CASSFETGTGLNVFF.